Each of the 27 T cell receptor beta chains below was sequenced from the same sample in a study of immune reconstitution after stem cell transplant in scleroderma. TCRdb ran MiXCR on the RT-PCR reads and lists one entry per CDR3 protein. The data contain approximately 2,300 distinct CDR3 sequences, about a tenth of them singletons. This specimen was taken before or after autologous hematopoietic stem cell transplantation (not recorded which). The receptors stem from a female donor with systemic sclerosis.

This clonotype is medium-sized in the sample. The V gene is TRBV29-1, the J gene TRBJ1-2, with 7 bases aligning to TRBD1. V shed 7 bases, J shed 1 base, and the junction held 9 bases outside the gene matches. The CDR3 length is 14 residues. In germline, CDR1 is SQVTM, CDR2 ANQGSEA. This CDR3 reads CSGTRGTDNYGYTF. The CDR3 region has the DNA TGCAGCGGGACTAGGGGGACAGATAACTATGGCTACACCTTC.

This chain links TRBV11-2 with TRBJ2-1; D is ambiguous. The CDR3 consists of 11 residues. Germline values: CDR1 SGHAT, CDR2 FQNNGV. The V gene lost 1 base and the J gene lost 9 bases, with 4 bases spanning the gap. The CDR3 bases are TGTGCCAGCAGCTTAGTGCGTGAGCAGTTCTTC. This codes for CASSLVREQFF. Combining the CDR3 with reference TRBV11-2 and TRBJ2-1 gives the whole variable domain EAGVAQSPRYKIIEKRQSVAFWCNPISGHATLYWYQQILGQGPKLLIQFQNNGVVDDSQLPKDRFSAERLKGVDSTLKIQPAKLEDSAVYLCASSLVREQFFGPGTRLTVL.

The chain recombines TRBV5-1 with TRBJ1-1, with 7 bases identical to TRBD1. Germline V gene lookup returns CDR1 SGHRS and CDR2 YFSETQ. CDR3 length equals 14 residues. Trimming at V came to 6 bases and at J to 1 base, leaving 6 bases not matched to a gene. In DNA form, the CDR3 reads TGCGCCAGCAAGTTTGGGACAGAGAACACTGAAGCTTTCTTT. The encoded protein is CASKFGTENTEAFF.

By share of the sample, this clonotype is medium-sized. The chain uses TRBV4-1 and TRBJ1-1; D may be TRBD1 (6 bases). Per germline, CDR1 MGHRA and CDR2 YSYEKL. This CDR3 region has 13 residues. V lost 7 bases to trimming and J lost 4 bases, with 13 bases between them. The CDR3 coding sequence is TGCGCCAGCACAGGGGAGGGTGGCACTGAAGCTTTCTTT. Amino acids: CASTGEGGTEAFF.

Here the CDR3 DNA reads TGCAGTGCTCCACGGACTAGCGGGGCTTACAATGAGCAGTTCTTC. It yields the protein CSAPRTSGAYNEQFF. The chain links TRBV20-1 to TRBJ2-1; 12 nucleotides match TRBD2. This CDR3 contains 15 residues. Germline V lookup: CDR1 DFQATT, CDR2 SNEGSKA (reference sequence). The J segment lost 4 bases and the V segment lost 5 bases, leaving 6 bases of the junction unmatched.

Worth noting for this clonotype: The junction departs from germline at one end; a sequencing error may be responsible. CDR3 loop: CASSPIRGISNEKLLF. In nucleotides, the CDR3 is TGTGCCAGCAGCCCCATTCGGGGGATATCGAATGAAAAACTGCTTTTT. The rearrangement uses TRBV7-2 and TRBJ1-4; tentatively, D is TRBD1 (5 bases). This CDR3 region has 16 residues. Germline V gives CDR1 SGHTA, CDR2 FQGNSA.

V is TRBV6-6 and J is TRBJ2-1, with TRBD2 matching 8 bases. Losses at the gene ends were 4 bases for V and 1 base for J; bases not matched to a gene: 9. Germline values: CDR1 MNHNY, CDR2 SVGAGI (reference sequence). The CDR3 length is 17 residues. Here the CDR3 reads CASSWRLASGSYNEQFF. The CDR3 bases are TGTGCCAGCAGTTGGCGACTAGCGAGTGGGTCCTACAATGAGCAGTTCTTC.

This clonotype ranks as medium-sized (0.01 to 0.1%). This chain connects TRBV7-2 to TRBJ1-4, with 7 bases identical to TRBD1. Germline-derived CDR1 and CDR2 are SGHTA and FQGNSA. J gave up 7 bases and V 1 base, and 12 bases lay outside the gene matches. The CDR3 has 17 residues. CDR3 protein: CASSLGARAGGIEKLFF. CDR3 coding DNA: TGTGCCAGCAGCTTAGGGGCACGGGCAGGGGGTATTGAAAAACTGTTTTTT. The full variable domain, its missing parts supplied by reference TRBV7-2 and TRBJ1-4, is GAGVSQSPSNKVTEKGKDVELRCDPISGHTALYWYRQSLGQGLEFLIYFQGNSAPDKSGLPSDRFSAERTGGSVSTLTIQRTQQEDSAVYLCASSLGARAGGIEKLFFGSGTQLSVL.

This clonotype occurred a few times. The V call is TRBV5-5, the J call TRBJ2-1; 7 bases agree with TRBD1. This CDR3 is built from 17 residues. Germline CDR1 SGHKS, CDR2 YYEKEE (reference sequence). V shed 1 base and J 3 bases; nucleotides not matched to a gene: 10. Here the CDR3 reads CASSLQGTALDYNEQFF. CDR3 nucleotide sequence: TGTGCCAGCAGCTTGCAGGGGACAGCATTAGACTACAATGAGCAGTTCTTC.

The rearrangement joins TRBV9 to TRBJ2-7, with TRBD2 identical over 7 bases. J lost 2 bases, V lost 0 bases, and 2 bases had no gene match. This CDR3 contains 14 residues. Germline-derived CDR1 and CDR2 are SGDLS and YYNGEE. CDR3 protein: CASSVEGGTYEQYF. CDR3 DNA: TGTGCCAGCAGCGTAGAGGGAGGGACCTACGAGCAGTACTTC.

There are a few counts of this clonotype. The chain couples TRBV5-1 to TRBJ2-1; 10 positions match TRBD2. Trimming took 4 bases from V and 4 from J; bases not matched to a gene: 8. The CDR3 covers 16 residues. In germline, CDR1 is SGHRS, CDR2 YFSETQ. CDR3 amino acids: CASSLSGGATYNEQFF. The CDR3 region has the DNA TGCGCCAGCAGCCTGAGCGGGGGGGCCACTTACAATGAGCAGTTCTTC.

V and J are TRBV29-1 and TRBJ2-2, with D uncertain. Germline V gives CDR1 SQVTM, CDR2 ANQGSEA. Between the trimmed V and J ends, which lost 6 bases and 0 bases, there was a span of 8 bases. The CDR3 sequence is 13 residues long. The CDR3 sequence: CSVPRPNTGELFF. For the CDR3, the DNA is TGCAGCGTCCCTCGACCGAACACCGGGGAGCTGTTTTTT.

The sample holds a few counts of this clonotype. The chain couples TRBV9 to TRBJ2-7; perhaps TRBD2 as D (6 bases). Germline loops: CDR1 SGDLS, CDR2 YYNGEE. The CDR3 length is 15 residues. The germline V and J ends were trimmed by 0 bases and 5 bases, with 15 bases remaining between them. The CDR3 DNA reads TGTGCCAGCAGCGTAGGCGGAGGGGAGGACGACGAGCAGTACTTC. Amino acids: CASSVGGGEDDEQYF.

Sample share makes this clonotype medium-sized (0.01 to 0.1%). The genes are TRBV20-1 and TRBJ2-7, with 9 nucleotides matching TRBD1. This CDR3 region has 13 residues. Germline V CDR1 and CDR2: DFQATT, SNEGSKA (reference sequence). Losses at the gene ends were 2 bases for V and 6 bases for J; bases not matched to a gene: 5. The CDR3: CSARSDRGFEQYF. CDR3 in DNA: TGCAGTGCTAGATCGGACAGGGGTTTCGAGCAGTACTTC.

Relative to its sample, this clonotype is medium-sized. DNA for the CDR3: TGTGCCAGCAGTGAAGCGCTTCGGGAGTCCACCCGGGACAGGGTCTACGAGCAGTACTTC. It translates to CASSEALRESTRDRVYEQYF. The genes are TRBV2 and TRBJ2-7; 9 bases map to TRBD1. Germline loops: CDR1 SNHLY, CDR2 FYNNEI. CDR3 length equals 20 residues. The trim removed 0 bases at V and 3 bases at J, leaving 18 bases unmatched.

This clonotype was detected only a few times. The rearrangement links TRBV30 to TRBJ2-4; a weak D match, TRBD1 (6 bases). Germline values: CDR1 GTSNPN, CDR2 SVGIG (reference sequence). V shed 5 bases and J shed 9 bases, with 8 bases lying between them. CDR3 length equals 10 residues. The CDR3 DNA reads TGTGCCTGGGGGACACTCATTCAGTACTTC. Protein: CAWGTLIQYF.

This clonotype was recorded a few times. The V and J genes are TRBV11-2 and TRBJ1-4; D remains ambiguous. V was trimmed by 4 bases and J by 5 bases, leaving 5 bases between them. Germline V gene sequence: CDR1 SGHAT, CDR2 FQNNGV. The CDR3 runs 12 residues. Here the CDR3 DNA reads TGTGCCAGCAGCTCCGGGAATGAAAAACTGTTTTTT. It yields the protein CASSSGNEKLFF.

This sequence joins TRBV7-9 and TRBJ1-1; D ambiguous. Germline V gene data show CDR1 as SEHNR and CDR2 as FQNEAQ (reference sequence). V lost 1 base, J lost 0 bases, and 6 bases lay in between. The CDR3 has 14 residues. CDR3 nucleotides: TGTGCCAGCAGCTTAGAAGGCATGAACACTGAAGCTTTCTTT. This gives the protein CASSLEGMNTEAFF.

By sample fraction, this clonotype is medium-sized. The gene calls are TRBV20-1 and TRBJ2-5, with 7 bases that match TRBD2. Trimming cost V 5 bases and J 2 bases; bases outside gene matches: 5. Germline-derived CDR1 and CDR2 are DFQATT and SNEGSKA (reference sequence). CDR3 length: 13 residues. The CDR3 sequence is CSAPGLVQETQYF. Here the CDR3 DNA reads TGCAGTGCTCCTGGACTAGTACAAGAGACCCAGTACTTC.

V gene TRBV12-3 or TRBV12-4 combines with J gene TRBJ1-4, with D uncertain. This CDR3 is 14 amino acids long. The V end lost 6 bases, the J end lost 3 bases, and 11 bases lay between the germline ends. CDR3: CASRPQEANEKLFF. The CDR3 nucleotides read TGTGCCAGCAGGCCCCAGGAGGCTAATGAAAAACTGTTTTTT.

The chain recombines TRBV5-1 with TRBJ1-6, with unresolved D. The CDR3 extends over 16 amino acids. CDR1 is SGHRS, CDR2 YFSETQ, per germline. The ends were cut back, 2 bases at V and 0 bases at J, with 9 bases in the middle. In nucleotides, the CDR3 is TGCGCCAGCAGCTTAAGGTTAAGCTCCTATAATTCACCCCTCCACTTT. Encoded protein: CASSLRLSSYNSPLHF.

The chain couples TRBV20-1 to TRBJ2-3, with D tentatively TRBD1 or TRBD2 (5 bases each). The CDR3 runs to 13 residues. V lost 6 bases and J 2 bases, leaving 12 bases between the germline ends. Per the germline V gene, CDR1 is DFQATT and CDR2 is SNEGSKA (reference sequence). This CDR3 reads CSALRGTTDTQYF. Written as DNA, the CDR3 is TGCAGTGCACTGAGGGGAACCACAGATACGCAGTATTTT.

This sequence joins TRBV5-1 and TRBJ2-1, with D hard to call. This CDR3 is built from 11 residues. V was shortened by 4 bases and J by 4 bases, with 3 bases between the two germline ends. Germline loops: CDR1 SGHRS, CDR2 YFSETQ. The CDR3, as DNA: TGCGCCAGCAGCCAGTACAATGAGCAGTTCTTC. It encodes CASSQYNEQFF.

By share, this clonotype ranks as medium-sized. As DNA, the CDR3 is TGTGCCAGCAGTCTTCGACAGGGCTCCCGGAATTCACCCCTCCACTTT. Encoded protein: CASSLRQGSRNSPLHF. The chain links TRBV6-2 or TRBV6-3 to TRBJ1-6, with TRBD1 matching over 7 bases. V was pared by 5 bases and J by 7 bases, with 11 bases of the junction left unmatched. Germline lookup yields CDR1 MNHEY and CDR2 SVGEGT. This CDR3 has 16 residues.

There are a few counts of this clonotype. The V gene is TRBV20-1, the J gene TRBJ1-3; 7 nucleotides align to TRBD1. This CDR3 is 14 amino acids long. The ends lost 3 bases at V and 3 bases at J; junction bases unmatched: 5. Germline loops: CDR1 DFQATT, CDR2 SNEGSKA (reference sequence). CDR3 in DNA: TGCAGTGCTAGTCCGGGACAGTTTGGAAACACCATATATTTT. It is translated as CSASPGQFGNTIYF.

This clonotype has a handful of counts. The chain combines TRBV7-8 with TRBJ2-7, with 9 bases matching TRBD1. The V segment lost 7 bases and the J segment 4 bases; nucleotides outside the gene matches: 8. Germline V lookup: CDR1 SGHVS, CDR2 FQNEAQ. CDR3 size: 14 residues. The CDR3 sequence is CASTSQTGGYEQYF. CDR3 coding DNA: TGTGCCAGCACCTCCCAGACAGGGGGGTACGAGCAGTACTTC.

This clonotype turned up a few times. The genes are TRBV5-1 and TRBJ1-1; possibly TRBD1 for D (5 bases). The germline CDR1 and CDR2 sequences are SGHRS and YFSETQ. The CDR3 spans 14 residues. Trimming shortened V by 0 bases and J by 2 bases, and 8 bases separated the two germline ends. The CDR3 reads CASSLDGGNTEAFF. The CDR3 DNA reads as TGCGCCAGCAGCTTGGATGGGGGTAACACTGAAGCTTTCTTT.